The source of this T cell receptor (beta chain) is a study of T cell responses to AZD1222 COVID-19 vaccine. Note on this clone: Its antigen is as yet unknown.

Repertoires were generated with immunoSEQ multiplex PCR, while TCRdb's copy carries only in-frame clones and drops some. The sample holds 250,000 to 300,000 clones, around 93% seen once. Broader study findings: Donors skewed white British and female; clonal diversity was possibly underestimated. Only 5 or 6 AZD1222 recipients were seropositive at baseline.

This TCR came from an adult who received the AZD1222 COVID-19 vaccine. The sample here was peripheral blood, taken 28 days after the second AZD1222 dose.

CDR3 in DNA: TGTGCCAGCAGTGAAGTTCGTAGAACCCAGTACTTC. Amino acids: CASSEVRRTQYF. The chain combines TRBV2 with TRBJ2-5; no firm D call. The ends were cut back, 1 base at V and 8 bases at J, with 8 bases in the middle. Per the germline V gene, CDR1 is SNHLY and CDR2 is FYNNEI. The CDR3 has 12 residues.